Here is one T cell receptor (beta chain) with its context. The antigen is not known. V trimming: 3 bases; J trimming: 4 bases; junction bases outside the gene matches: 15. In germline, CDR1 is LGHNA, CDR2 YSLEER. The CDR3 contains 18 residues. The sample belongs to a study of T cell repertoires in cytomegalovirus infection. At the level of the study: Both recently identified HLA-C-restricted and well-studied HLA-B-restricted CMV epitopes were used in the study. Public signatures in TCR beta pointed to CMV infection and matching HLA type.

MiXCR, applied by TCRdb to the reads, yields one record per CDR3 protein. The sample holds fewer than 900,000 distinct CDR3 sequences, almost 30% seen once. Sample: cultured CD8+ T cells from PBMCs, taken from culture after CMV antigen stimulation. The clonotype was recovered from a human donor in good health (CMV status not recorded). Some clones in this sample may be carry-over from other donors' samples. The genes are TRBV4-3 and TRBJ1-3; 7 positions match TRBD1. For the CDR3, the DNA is TGCGCCAGCAGCCACCTACGGCTCGACAGGGTGGTCGGAAACACCATATATTTT. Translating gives CASSHLRLDRVVGNTIYF.